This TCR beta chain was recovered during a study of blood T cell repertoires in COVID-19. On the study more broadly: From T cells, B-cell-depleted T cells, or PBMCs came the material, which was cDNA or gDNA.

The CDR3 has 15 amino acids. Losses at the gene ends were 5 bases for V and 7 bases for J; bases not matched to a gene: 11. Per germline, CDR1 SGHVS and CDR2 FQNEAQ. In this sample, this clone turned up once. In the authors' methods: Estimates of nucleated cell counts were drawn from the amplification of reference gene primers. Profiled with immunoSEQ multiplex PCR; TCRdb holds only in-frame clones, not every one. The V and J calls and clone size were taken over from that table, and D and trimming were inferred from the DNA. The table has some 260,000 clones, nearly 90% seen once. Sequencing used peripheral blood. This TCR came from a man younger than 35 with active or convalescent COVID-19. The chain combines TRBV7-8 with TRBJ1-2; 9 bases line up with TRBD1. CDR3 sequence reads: CASSRGGTGMVGYTF. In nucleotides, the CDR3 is TGTGCCAGCAGCCGGGGGGGGACAGGGATGGTTGGCTACACCTTC.